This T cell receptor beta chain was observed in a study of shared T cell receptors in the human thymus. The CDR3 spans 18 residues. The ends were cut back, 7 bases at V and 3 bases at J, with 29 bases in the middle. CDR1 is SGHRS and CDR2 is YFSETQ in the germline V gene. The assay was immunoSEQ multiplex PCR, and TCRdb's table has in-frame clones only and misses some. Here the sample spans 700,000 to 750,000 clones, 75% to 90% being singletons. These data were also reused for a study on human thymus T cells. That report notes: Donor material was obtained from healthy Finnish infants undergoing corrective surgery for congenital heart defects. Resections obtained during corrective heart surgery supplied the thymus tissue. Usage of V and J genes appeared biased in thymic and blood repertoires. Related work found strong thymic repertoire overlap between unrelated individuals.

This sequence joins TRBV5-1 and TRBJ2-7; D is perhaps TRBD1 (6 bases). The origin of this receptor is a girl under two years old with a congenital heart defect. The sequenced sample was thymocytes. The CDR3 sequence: CASSLAGVAPLLGYEQYF. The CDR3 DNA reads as TGCGCCAGCTCTCTTGCAGGGGTCGCTCCTCTACTCGGCTACGAGCAGTACTTC.